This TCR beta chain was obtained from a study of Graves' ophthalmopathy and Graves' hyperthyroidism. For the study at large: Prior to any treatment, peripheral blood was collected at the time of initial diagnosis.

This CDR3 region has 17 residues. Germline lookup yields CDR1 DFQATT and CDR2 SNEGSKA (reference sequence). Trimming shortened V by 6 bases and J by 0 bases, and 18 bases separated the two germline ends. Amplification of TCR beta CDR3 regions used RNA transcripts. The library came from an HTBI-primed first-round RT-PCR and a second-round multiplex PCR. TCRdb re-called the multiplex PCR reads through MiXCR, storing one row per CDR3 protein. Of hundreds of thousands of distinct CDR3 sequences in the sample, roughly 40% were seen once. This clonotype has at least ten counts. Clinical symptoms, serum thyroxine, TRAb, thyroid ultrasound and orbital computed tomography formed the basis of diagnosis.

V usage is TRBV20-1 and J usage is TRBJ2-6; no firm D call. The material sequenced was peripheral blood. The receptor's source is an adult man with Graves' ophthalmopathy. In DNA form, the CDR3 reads TGCAGTGCCCTATATTGGACGCCGACCTCTGGGGCCAACGTCCTGACTTTC. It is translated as CSALYWTPTSGANVLTF.